The next 10 T cell receptor beta chains were all read from a single sample in a study of technical replicates of blood from a handful of donors. The data were produced by immunoSEQ multiplex PCR, yet TCRdb's version contains in-frame clones alone and is incomplete. The data show 73,000 or so clones, 91% seen once. The sample comprised T cells isolated from PBMCs. The receptors come from a human donor in good health.

This sequence joins TRBV4-1 and TRBJ2-1; 7 positions agree with TRBD1. The V and J ends lost 4 bases and 4 bases, in that order; junction bases with no gene match: 10. Germline loops: CDR1 MGHRA, CDR2 YSYEKL. This CDR3 has 16 amino acids. This chain's CDR3 is CASSPYRQGNYNEQFF. In nucleotides, the CDR3 is TGCGCCAGCAGCCCCTATCGACAGGGAAATTACAATGAGCAGTTCTTC.

This clone was seen once. The CDR3, as DNA: TGTGCCAGTAGTGTTGTAGCGGGAGGCCACACCGGGGAGCTGTTTTTT. Encoded protein: CASSVVAGGHTGELFF. The V and J genes are TRBV19 and TRBJ2-2; 10 bases agree with TRBD2. Losses at the gene ends were 5 bases for V and 3 bases for J; bases not matched to a gene: 6. This CDR3 has 16 residues. Looked up from germline, CDR1 is LNHDA and CDR2 is SQIVND (reference sequence).

This chain connects TRBV20-1 to TRBJ1-2; D gene uncertain. V shed 2 bases and J shed 8 bases, with 6 bases lying between them. Germline V lookup: CDR1 DFQATT, CDR2 SNEGSKA (reference sequence). The CDR3 loop spans 10 amino acids. CDR3 residues: CSARFLGYTF. CDR3 in DNA: TGCAGTGCTAGATTTCTCGGCTACACCTTC.

This clone came up once. V and J are TRBV15 and TRBJ2-3; 8 bases match TRBD1. CDR1 LNHNV and CDR2 YYDKDF come from the germline V gene (reference sequence). This CDR3 comprises 15 residues. With V trimmed by 2 bases and J by 5 bases, 6 bases remained unmatched. The CDR3: CATSRSGGLRDTQYF. As DNA, the CDR3 is TGTGCCACCAGCAGATCAGGGGGCCTTCGAGATACGCAGTATTTT.

The V call is TRBV19, the J call TRBJ2-7; tentative D call: TRBD2 (5 bases). Germline values: CDR1 LNHDA, CDR2 SQIVND (reference sequence). The CDR3 length is 16 residues. V was shortened by 1 base and J by 2 bases, with 15 bases between the two germline ends. CDR3 region: CASSIGVGGGAYEQYF. The CDR3 nucleotides are TGTGCCAGTAGTATAGGAGTTGGAGGAGGAGCCTACGAGCAGTACTTC. Full variable domain (remainder filled in from reference TRBV19 and TRBJ2-7): DGGITQSPKYLFRKEGQNVTLSCEQNLNHDAMYWYRQDPGQGLRLIYYSQIVNDFQKGDIAEGYSVSREKKESFPLTVTSAQKNPTAFYLCASSIGVGGGAYEQYFGPGTRLTVT.

V usage is TRBV28 and J usage is TRBJ2-3; 8 nucleotides line up with TRBD2. This CDR3 is 16 amino acids long. Germline CDR1 MDHEN, CDR2 SYDVKM. Trimming removed 2 bases from V and 2 bases from J; junction bases left unmatched: 6. CDR3 sequence (DNA): TGTGCCAGCAGTTTACAAGCGGGAGTTACCACAGATACGCAGTATTTT. Translated, it gives CASSLQAGVTTDTQYF.

The chain combines TRBV5-8 with TRBJ2-2; D may be TRBD1 (6 bases). CDR3 length: 16 residues. V lost 0 bases and J lost 1, with 10 bases in between. From germline, CDR1 is SGHTS and CDR2 YDEGEE. The CDR3 protein is CASSLGGGENTGELFF. As DNA, the CDR3 is TGTGCCAGCAGCTTGGGAGGGGGAGAGAACACCGGGGAGCTGTTTTTT.

The rearrangement uses TRBV5-1 and TRBJ2-5; tentatively, D is TRBD1 (6 bases). CDR1 is SGHRS, CDR2 YFSETQ, per germline. This CDR3 has 16 amino acids. V was shortened by 3 bases and J by 1 base, with 16 bases between the two germline ends. CDR3 region: CASSSRGSVIQETQYF. Here the CDR3 DNA reads TGCGCCAGCAGCTCCAGGGGCAGCGTCATCCAAGAGACCCAGTACTTC.

The V and J genes are TRBV30 and TRBJ2-3; possibly TRBD2 for D (5 bases). The CDR3 is 11 residues long. Trimming removed 2 bases at V and 9 bases at J, with 9 bases between. Germline values: CDR1 GTSNPN, CDR2 SVGIG (reference sequence). CDR3 amino acids: CAWSNTGTQYF. The CDR3 coding sequence is TGTGCCTGGAGTAATACGGGGACGCAGTATTTT.

This clone was observed a single time. V gene TRBV4-1 combines with J gene TRBJ2-5, with 7 bases aligning to TRBD2. Looked up from germline, CDR1 is MGHRA and CDR2 is YSYEKL. Trimming removed 2 bases from V and 5 bases from J; junction bases left unmatched: 5. CDR3 length: 14 amino acids. As DNA, the CDR3 is TGCGCCAGCAGCCAATTGACTAGCCGGGAGACCCAGTACTTC. Translating it yields CASSQLTSRETQYF.